This entry features one T cell receptor beta chain sequence. The antigen remains unidentified. It was with 60 Vbeta and 13 Jbeta primers that the PCR ran. Measured with immunoSEQ multiplex PCR; TCRdb has only the in-frame clones, and not every one. The table lists around 120,000 clones, around 83% of them singletons. The data belong to a study of cytomegalovirus exposure and HLA in healthy donors. Study-wide results and caveats: Most CMV-associated TCR beta chains were later found to appear HLA-restricted. TCR association rates varied by HLA locus in a later analysis, with DRB1 highest and HLA-C lowest.

There are 15 residues in the CDR3. In germline, CDR1 is LNHDA, CDR2 SQIVND (reference sequence). The V and J ends lost 3 bases and 5 bases respectively, with 14 bases between them. The origin of this receptor is a human donor in good health. The chain uses TRBV19 and TRBJ2-1, with D hard to call. Sequencing used PBMCs. The CDR3, as DNA: TGTGCCAGTAGTATGCGGCGATACCAAGACAATGAGCAGTTCTTC. Amino acid sequence: CASSMRRYQDNEQFF.